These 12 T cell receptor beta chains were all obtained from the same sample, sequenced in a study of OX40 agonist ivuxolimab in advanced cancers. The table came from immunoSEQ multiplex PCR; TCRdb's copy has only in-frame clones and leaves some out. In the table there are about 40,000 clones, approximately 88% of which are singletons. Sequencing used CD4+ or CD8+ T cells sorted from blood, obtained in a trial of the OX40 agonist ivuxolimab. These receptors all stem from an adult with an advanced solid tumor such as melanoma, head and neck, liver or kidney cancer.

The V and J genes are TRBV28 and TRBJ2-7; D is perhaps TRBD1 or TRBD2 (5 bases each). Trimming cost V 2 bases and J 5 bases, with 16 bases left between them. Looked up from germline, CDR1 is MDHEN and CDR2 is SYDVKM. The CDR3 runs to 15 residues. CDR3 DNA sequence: TGTGCCAGCAGTTTAGAAGGGACCCGGGCTCACGAGCAGTACTTC. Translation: CASSLEGTRAHEQYF.

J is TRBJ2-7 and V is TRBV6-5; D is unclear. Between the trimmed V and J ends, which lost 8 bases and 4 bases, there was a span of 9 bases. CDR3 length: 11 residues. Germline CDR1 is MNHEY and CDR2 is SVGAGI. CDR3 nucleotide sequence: TGTGCCAGCGAAGCAGAGTACGAGCAGTACTTC. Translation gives CASEAEYEQYF.

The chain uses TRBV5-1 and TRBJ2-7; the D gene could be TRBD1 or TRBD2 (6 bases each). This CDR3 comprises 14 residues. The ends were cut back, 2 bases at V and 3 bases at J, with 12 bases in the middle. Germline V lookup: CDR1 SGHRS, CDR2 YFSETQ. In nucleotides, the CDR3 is TGCGCCAGCAGCTTTAAGGGGGGCCACTACGAGCAGTACTTC. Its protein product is CASSFKGGHYEQYF.

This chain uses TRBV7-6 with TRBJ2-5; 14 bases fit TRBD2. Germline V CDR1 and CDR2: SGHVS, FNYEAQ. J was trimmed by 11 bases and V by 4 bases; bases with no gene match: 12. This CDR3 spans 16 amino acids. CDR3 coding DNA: TGTGCCAGCAGCTACGGGACTAGCGGGAGTAGGTCGGCGCAGTACTTC. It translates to CASSYGTSGSRSAQYF. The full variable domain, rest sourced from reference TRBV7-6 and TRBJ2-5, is GAGVSQSPRYKVTKRGQDVALRCDPISGHVSLYWYRQALGQGPEFLTYFNYEAQQDKSGLPNDRFSAERPEGSISTLTIQRTEQRDSAMYRCASSYGTSGSRSAQYFGPGTRLLVL.

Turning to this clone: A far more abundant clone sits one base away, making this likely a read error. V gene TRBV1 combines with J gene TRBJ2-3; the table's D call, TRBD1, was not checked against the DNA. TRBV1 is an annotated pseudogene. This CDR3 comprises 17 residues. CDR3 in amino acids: CTSSQDSYRAGTDTQYF. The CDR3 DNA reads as TGCACCAGCAGCCAAGATTCTTACAGGGCTGGCACAGATACGCAGTATTTT.

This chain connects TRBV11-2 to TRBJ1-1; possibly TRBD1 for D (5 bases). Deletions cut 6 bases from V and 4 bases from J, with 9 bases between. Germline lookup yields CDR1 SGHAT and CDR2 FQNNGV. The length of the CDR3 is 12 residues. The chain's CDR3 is CASRPGGTEAFF. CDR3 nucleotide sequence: TGTGCCAGCAGGCCGGGGGGCACTGAAGCTTTCTTT.

CDR3 loop: CASSLTMSSYNEQFF. CDR3 DNA: TGTGCCAGCAGTTTAACCATGAGCTCCTACAATGAGCAGTTCTTC. V gene TRBV28 combines with J gene TRBJ2-1, with D unresolved. CDR3 length: 15 residues. Deletions cut 2 bases from V and 0 bases from J, with 8 bases between. Germline CDR1 reads MDHEN; CDR2 reads SYDVKM.

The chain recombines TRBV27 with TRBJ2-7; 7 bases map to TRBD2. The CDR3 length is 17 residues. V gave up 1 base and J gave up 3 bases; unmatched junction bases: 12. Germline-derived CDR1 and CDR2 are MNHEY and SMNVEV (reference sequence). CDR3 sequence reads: CASSLLGGSGKSYEQYF. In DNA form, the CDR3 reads TGTGCCAGCAGTTTATTGGGAGGGAGCGGGAAGAGCTACGAGCAGTACTTC.

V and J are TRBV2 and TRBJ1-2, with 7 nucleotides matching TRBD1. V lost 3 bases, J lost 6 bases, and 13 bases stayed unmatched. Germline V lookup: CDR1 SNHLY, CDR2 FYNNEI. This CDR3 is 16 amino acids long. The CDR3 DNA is TGTGCCAGCAGTGAGTCTCTGGCAGGGGGGGAGGATGGCTACACCTTC. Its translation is CASSESLAGGEDGYTF.

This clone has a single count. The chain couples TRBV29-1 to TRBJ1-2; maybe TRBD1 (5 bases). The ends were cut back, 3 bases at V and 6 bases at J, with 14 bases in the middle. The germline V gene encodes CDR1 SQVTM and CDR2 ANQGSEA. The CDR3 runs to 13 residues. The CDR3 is CSVDRGDEDGYTF. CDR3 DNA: TGCAGCGTTGACCGGGGGGACGAGGATGGCTACACCTTC.

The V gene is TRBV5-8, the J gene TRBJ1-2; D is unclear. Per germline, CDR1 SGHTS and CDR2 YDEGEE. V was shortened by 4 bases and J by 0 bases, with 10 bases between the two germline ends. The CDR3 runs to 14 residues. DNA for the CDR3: TGTGCCAGCAGCGTGACTGAAGCTAACTATGGCTACACCTTC. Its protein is CASSVTEANYGYTF.

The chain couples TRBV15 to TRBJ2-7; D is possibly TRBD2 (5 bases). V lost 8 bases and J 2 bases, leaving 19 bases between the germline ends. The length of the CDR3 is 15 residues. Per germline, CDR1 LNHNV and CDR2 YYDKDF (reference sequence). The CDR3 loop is CATAAEASGTYEQYF. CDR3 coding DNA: TGTGCCACCGCTGCGGAGGCCAGCGGAACCTACGAGCAGTACTTC.